The present TCR beta chain was sequenced within a study of blood T cells in healthy people across ages. Study-level results: Higher diversity, along with more naive CD4+ cells, distinguished long-lived donors from aged donors. Unsorted PBMCs ruled out conclusive naive versus antigen-experienced comparison.

Combining a sample-barcoded 5' primer with a J-beta primer mix, a second PCR ran for roughly 7 to 11 cycles. TCRdb passed the 5' RACE reads through MiXCR, listing each CDR3 protein once. The data contain roughly 800,000 distinct CDR3 sequences, around 34% of them singletons. This clonotype was seen a handful of times. No antigen is known for it. The CDR3 extends over 16 amino acids. Per the germline V gene, CDR1 is MGHRA and CDR2 is YSYEKL. The V and J ends lost 1 base and 2 bases, in that order; junction bases with no gene match: 6. The rearrangement links TRBV4-1 to TRBJ2-5, with 8 bases that match TRBD2. The TCR comes from a man younger than 35 in good health. The specimen sequenced was blood. CDR3 bases: TGCGCCAGCAGCCAAGTTAGCGGGGACCAACAAGAGACCCAGTACTTC. This translates into CASSQVSGDQQETQYF.